In this sample, the clone carrying this T cell receptor (beta chain) turned up once. Its antigen is undetermined. The source of the sample is a study of tumor-infiltrating lymphocytes in localized non-small cell lung cancer. TCRdb's copy holds only in-frame clones and misses some; the assay was immunoSEQ multiplex PCR. In the table there are about 10,000 clones, 60% to 75% of which are singletons. This CDR3 has 14 residues. Unmatched junction bases numbered 4, after V lost 2 bases and J lost 3 bases. CDR1 is SGHNT, CDR2 YYREEE, per germline (reference sequence). Study-level points and caveats: Available tissue quantity limited TCR sequencing to a patient subset. Each assay used a separate piece of the same tissue. Tumor T-cell fraction was not associated with recurrence-free survival. Compared with uninvolved lung, tumors showed higher T cell infiltration by TCRbeta sequencing.

The TCR comes from a human donor with non-small cell lung cancer. J is TRBJ2-5 and V is TRBV5-4; 7 bases line up with TRBD2. Sequencing was done on a sample of lung tumor tissue. The CDR3 bases are TGTGCCAGCAGCTTAGCGGGGAACAAAGAGACCCAGTACTTC. Translated: CASSLAGNKETQYF.